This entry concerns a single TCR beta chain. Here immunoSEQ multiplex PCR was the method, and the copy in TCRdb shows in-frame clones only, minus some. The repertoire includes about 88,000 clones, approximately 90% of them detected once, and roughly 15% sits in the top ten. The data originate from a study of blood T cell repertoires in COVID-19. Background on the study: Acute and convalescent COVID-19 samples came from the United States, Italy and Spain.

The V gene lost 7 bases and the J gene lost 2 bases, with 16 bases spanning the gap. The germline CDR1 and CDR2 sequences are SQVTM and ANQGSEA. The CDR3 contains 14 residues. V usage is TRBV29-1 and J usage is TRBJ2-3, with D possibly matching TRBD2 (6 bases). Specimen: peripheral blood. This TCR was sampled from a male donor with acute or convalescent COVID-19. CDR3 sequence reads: CSAAKGLFTDTQYF. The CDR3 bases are TGCAGCGCCGCAAAGGGACTTTTCACAGATACGCAGTATTTT.